This is a list of T cell receptor beta chains from one sample in a study of blood T cell repertoires in COVID-19. Using immunoSEQ multiplex PCR, the repertoire was profiled, and TCRdb retains in-frame clones only, with some absent. The sample lists about 230,000 clones, roughly 84% occurring once. What was sequenced was peripheral blood. The receptors were sampled from a woman of 80 years or more with active or convalescent COVID-19. Both conserved end residues are part of each CDR3. The D gene is left open where the match is weak.

V,J,length,D,CDR3,DNA
TRBV30,TRBJ2-3,16,TRBD2,CAWLELAGGLPYTQYF,TGTGCCTGGCTGGAACTAGCGGGAGGTCTCCCCTATACGCAGTATTTT
TRBV7-3,TRBJ2-3,15,TRBD1,CASSVGPTGGYTQYF,TGTGCCAGCAGCGTGGGCCCCACAGGGGGCTATACGCAGTATTTT
TRBV6-5,TRBJ2-1,14,TRBD2,CASSYPLAGAEQFF,TGTGCCAGCAGTTACCCGCTAGCGGGAGCTGAGCAGTTCTTC
TRBV2,TRBJ1-1,15,TRBD1,CASGKSGTANTEAFF,TGTGCCAGCGGGAAGTCCGGGACAGCCAACACTGAAGCTTTCTTT
TRBV5-4,TRBJ2-7,18,TRBD1,CASSLRARRQGGSYEQYF,TGTGCCAGCAGCTTAAGGGCCCGGCGACAGGGCGGCTCCTACGAGCAGTACTTC
TRBV19,TRBJ1-1,16,NA,CASSIGGGGPNTEAFF,TGTGCCAGTAGTATAGGGGGGGGAGGGCCTAACACTGAAGCTTTCTTT
TRBV18,TRBJ2-7,12,NA,CASSPRGNEQYF,TGTGCCAGCTCACCACGAGGAAACGAGCAGTACTTC
TRBV12-3/TRBV12-4,TRBJ2-3,13,NA,CASSSRGIDTQYF,TGTGCCAGCAGTTCGAGGGGGATAGATACGCAGTATTTT
TRBV7-2,TRBJ2-1,16,TRBD2,CASSYSGGNLYNEQFF,TGTGCCAGCAGCTATAGCGGGGGAAACCTCTACAATGAGCAGTTCTTC
TRBV21-1,TRBJ1-2,14,NA,CASSKRQGSYGYTF,TGTGCCAGCAGCAAAAGACAGGGATCGTATGGCTACACCTTC
TRBV27,TRBJ2-2,16,TRBD2,CASSLSSGGASGELFF,TGTGCCAGCAGCCTCTCTAGCGGGGGGGCGTCGGGGGAGCTGTTTTTT